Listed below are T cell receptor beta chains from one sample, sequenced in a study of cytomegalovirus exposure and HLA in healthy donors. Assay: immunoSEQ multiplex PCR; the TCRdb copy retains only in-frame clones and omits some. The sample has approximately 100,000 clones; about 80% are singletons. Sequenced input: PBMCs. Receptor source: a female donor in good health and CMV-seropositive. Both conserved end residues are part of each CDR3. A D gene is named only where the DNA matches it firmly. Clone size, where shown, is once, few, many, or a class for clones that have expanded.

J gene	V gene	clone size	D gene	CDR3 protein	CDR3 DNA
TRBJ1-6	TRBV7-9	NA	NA	CASSLGRNNSPLHF	TGTGCCAGCAGCTTGGGCAGAAATAATTCACCCCTCCACTTT
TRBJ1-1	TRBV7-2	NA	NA	CASSLVWGAEAFF	TGTGCCAGCAGCTTAGTTTGGGGAGCTGAAGCTTTCTTT
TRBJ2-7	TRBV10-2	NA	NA	CASMPSWAGEQYF	TGCGCCAGCATGCCATCCTGGGCCGGCGAGCAGTACTTC
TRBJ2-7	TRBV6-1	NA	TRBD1	CASSAMTGGLDEQYF	TGTGCCAGCAGTGCAATGACAGGGGGGCTGGACGAGCAGTACTTC
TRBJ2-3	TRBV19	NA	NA	CASSIQGSTDTQYF	TGTGCCAGTAGTATCCAGGGTAGCACAGATACGCAGTATTTT
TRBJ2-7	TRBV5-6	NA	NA	CASSLVGWAASYEQYF	TGTGCCAGCAGCTTGGTTGGGTGGGCAGCTTCCTACGAGCAGTACTTC
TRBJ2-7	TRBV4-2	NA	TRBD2	CASSQVPVGGSSYEQYF	TGTGCCAGCAGCCAAGTCCCCGTCGGCGGGAGCTCCTACGAGCAGTACTTC
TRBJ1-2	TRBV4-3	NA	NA	CASSRSGVSYTF	TGCGCCAGCAGCCGGTCGGGAGTTAGCTACACCTTC
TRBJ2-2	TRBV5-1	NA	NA	CASSLTDTGELFF	TGCGCCAGCAGCCTGACAGACACCGGGGAGCTGTTTTTT
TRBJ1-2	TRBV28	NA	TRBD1	CASSLVSIGQGANGYTF	TGTGCCAGCAGTCTAGTTTCGATAGGACAGGGGGCAAATGGCTACACCTTC
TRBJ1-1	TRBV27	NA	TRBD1	CASSFRRDRGTEAFF	TGTGCCAGCAGTTTCCGCCGGGACAGGGGAACTGAAGCTTTCTTT
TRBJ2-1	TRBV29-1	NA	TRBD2	CSVGSAGGSYNEQFF	TGCAGCGTTGGGTCCGCGGGGGGTTCCTACAATGAGCAGTTCTTC
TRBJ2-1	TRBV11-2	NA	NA	CASSPDRPQGQFF	TGTGCCAGCAGCCCAGACAGGCCTCAAGGGCAGTTCTTC
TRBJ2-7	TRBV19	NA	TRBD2	CASSKPGLAGNEQYF	TGTGCCAGTTCCAAGCCCGGACTAGCAGGGAACGAGCAGTACTTC
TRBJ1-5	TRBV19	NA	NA	CASSISGVRGNQPQHF	TGTGCCAGTAGTATAAGCGGCGTTAGGGGCAATCAGCCCCAGCATTTT
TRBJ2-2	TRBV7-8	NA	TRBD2	CAISSGRQFTGELFF	TGTGCCATCTCTAGCGGGAGACAATTCACCGGGGAGCTGTTTTTT
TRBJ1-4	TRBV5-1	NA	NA	CASSSYSPGATNEKLFF	TGCGCCAGCAGCTCTTACTCCCCCGGAGCCACTAATGAAAAACTGTTTTTT
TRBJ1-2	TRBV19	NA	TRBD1	CASSMSEGAVYGYTF	TGTGCCAGTAGTATGAGTGAGGGGGCGGTTTATGGCTACACCTTC
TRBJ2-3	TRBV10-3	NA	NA	CAISYRGLGTDTQYF	TGTGCCATCAGCTACAGGGGACTGGGCACAGATACGCAGTATTTT
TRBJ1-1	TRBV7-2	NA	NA	CASRPSTIPEAFF	TGTGCCAGCAGACCTTCGACAATACCTGAAGCTTTCTTT
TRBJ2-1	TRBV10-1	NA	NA	CASSPGSPPNEQFF	TGCGCCAGCAGTCCCGGGTCCCCCCCCAATGAGCAGTTCTTC
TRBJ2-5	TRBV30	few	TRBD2	CAWSRTSGETQYF	TGTGCCTGGAGTCGGACTAGCGGGGAGACCCAGTACTTC
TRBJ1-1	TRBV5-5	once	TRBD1	CASSSIQGAEAFF	TGTGCCAGCAGCTCCATCCAGGGGGCTGAAGCTTTCTTT
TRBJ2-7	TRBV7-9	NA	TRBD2	CASSPGLAGDYEQYF	TGTGCCAGCAGCCCGGGACTAGCGGGAGACTACGAGCAGTACTTC
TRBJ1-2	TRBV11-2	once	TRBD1	CASSHYRGPVYGYTF	TGTGCCAGCAGCCACTACAGGGGGCCCGTCTATGGCTACACCTTC
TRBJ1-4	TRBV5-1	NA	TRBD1	CASSRIPGGSEKLFF	TGCGCCAGCAGCCGAATCCCAGGGGGGAGTGAAAAACTGTTTTTT
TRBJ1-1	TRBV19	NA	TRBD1	CASDRQGQSTEAFF	TGTGCCAGTGACCGACAGGGACAGAGCACTGAAGCTTTCTTT
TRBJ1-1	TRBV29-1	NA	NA	CSAREGTEAFF	TGCAGCGCTCGCGAGGGCACTGAAGCTTTCTTT
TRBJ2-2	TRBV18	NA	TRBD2	CASSPTIGSGSGELFF	TGTGCCAGCTCACCAACAATCGGTAGCGGGTCCGGGGAGCTGTTTTTT
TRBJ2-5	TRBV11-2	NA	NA	CASSKQGGEETQYF	TGTGCCAGCAGCAAACAGGGGGGGGAGGAGACCCAGTACTTC
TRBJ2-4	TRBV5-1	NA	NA	CASSLAWLGGNSQYF	TGCGCCAGCAGCTTGGCCTGGCTGGGTGGAAACAGTCAGTACTTC
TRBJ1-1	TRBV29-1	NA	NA	CSVAGAGGNTEAFF	TGCAGCGTTGCCGGGGCCGGGGGGAACACTGAAGCTTTCTTT
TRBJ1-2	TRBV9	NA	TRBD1	CASSVGTGYYGYTF	TGTGCCAGCAGCGTAGGGACAGGATACTATGGCTACACCTTC
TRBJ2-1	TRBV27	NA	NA	CASSLNWAGRGFF	TGTGCCAGCAGTTTAAATTGGGCAGGAAGGGGGTTCTTC
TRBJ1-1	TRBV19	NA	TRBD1	CASSIPTGGTEAFF	TGTGCCAGTAGTATCCCCACAGGGGGCACTGAAGCTTTCTTT
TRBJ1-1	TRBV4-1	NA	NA	CASSHEEGRDEAFF	TGCGCCAGCAGCCACGAAGAAGGGCGGGATGAAGCTTTCTTT
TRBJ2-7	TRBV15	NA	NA	CATSRDPGVFSYEQYF	TGTGCCACCAGCAGAGATCCAGGGGTGTTTTCCTACGAGCAGTACTTC
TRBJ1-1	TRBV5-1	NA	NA	CASSTQRNPNTEAFF	TGCGCCAGCAGCACACAACGAAACCCGAACACTGAAGCTTTCTTT
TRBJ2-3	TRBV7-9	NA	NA	CASSLSGWGRSTDTQYF	TGTGCCAGCAGCTTATCGGGTTGGGGCCGAAGCACAGATACGCAGTATTTT
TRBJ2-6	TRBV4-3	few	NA	CASSQADSLSGANVLTF	TGCGCCAGCAGCCAAGCGGACAGCCTCTCTGGGGCCAACGTCCTGACTTTC
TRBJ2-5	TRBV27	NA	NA	CASTLRETQYF	TGTGCCAGCACCCTACGAGAGACCCAGTACTTC